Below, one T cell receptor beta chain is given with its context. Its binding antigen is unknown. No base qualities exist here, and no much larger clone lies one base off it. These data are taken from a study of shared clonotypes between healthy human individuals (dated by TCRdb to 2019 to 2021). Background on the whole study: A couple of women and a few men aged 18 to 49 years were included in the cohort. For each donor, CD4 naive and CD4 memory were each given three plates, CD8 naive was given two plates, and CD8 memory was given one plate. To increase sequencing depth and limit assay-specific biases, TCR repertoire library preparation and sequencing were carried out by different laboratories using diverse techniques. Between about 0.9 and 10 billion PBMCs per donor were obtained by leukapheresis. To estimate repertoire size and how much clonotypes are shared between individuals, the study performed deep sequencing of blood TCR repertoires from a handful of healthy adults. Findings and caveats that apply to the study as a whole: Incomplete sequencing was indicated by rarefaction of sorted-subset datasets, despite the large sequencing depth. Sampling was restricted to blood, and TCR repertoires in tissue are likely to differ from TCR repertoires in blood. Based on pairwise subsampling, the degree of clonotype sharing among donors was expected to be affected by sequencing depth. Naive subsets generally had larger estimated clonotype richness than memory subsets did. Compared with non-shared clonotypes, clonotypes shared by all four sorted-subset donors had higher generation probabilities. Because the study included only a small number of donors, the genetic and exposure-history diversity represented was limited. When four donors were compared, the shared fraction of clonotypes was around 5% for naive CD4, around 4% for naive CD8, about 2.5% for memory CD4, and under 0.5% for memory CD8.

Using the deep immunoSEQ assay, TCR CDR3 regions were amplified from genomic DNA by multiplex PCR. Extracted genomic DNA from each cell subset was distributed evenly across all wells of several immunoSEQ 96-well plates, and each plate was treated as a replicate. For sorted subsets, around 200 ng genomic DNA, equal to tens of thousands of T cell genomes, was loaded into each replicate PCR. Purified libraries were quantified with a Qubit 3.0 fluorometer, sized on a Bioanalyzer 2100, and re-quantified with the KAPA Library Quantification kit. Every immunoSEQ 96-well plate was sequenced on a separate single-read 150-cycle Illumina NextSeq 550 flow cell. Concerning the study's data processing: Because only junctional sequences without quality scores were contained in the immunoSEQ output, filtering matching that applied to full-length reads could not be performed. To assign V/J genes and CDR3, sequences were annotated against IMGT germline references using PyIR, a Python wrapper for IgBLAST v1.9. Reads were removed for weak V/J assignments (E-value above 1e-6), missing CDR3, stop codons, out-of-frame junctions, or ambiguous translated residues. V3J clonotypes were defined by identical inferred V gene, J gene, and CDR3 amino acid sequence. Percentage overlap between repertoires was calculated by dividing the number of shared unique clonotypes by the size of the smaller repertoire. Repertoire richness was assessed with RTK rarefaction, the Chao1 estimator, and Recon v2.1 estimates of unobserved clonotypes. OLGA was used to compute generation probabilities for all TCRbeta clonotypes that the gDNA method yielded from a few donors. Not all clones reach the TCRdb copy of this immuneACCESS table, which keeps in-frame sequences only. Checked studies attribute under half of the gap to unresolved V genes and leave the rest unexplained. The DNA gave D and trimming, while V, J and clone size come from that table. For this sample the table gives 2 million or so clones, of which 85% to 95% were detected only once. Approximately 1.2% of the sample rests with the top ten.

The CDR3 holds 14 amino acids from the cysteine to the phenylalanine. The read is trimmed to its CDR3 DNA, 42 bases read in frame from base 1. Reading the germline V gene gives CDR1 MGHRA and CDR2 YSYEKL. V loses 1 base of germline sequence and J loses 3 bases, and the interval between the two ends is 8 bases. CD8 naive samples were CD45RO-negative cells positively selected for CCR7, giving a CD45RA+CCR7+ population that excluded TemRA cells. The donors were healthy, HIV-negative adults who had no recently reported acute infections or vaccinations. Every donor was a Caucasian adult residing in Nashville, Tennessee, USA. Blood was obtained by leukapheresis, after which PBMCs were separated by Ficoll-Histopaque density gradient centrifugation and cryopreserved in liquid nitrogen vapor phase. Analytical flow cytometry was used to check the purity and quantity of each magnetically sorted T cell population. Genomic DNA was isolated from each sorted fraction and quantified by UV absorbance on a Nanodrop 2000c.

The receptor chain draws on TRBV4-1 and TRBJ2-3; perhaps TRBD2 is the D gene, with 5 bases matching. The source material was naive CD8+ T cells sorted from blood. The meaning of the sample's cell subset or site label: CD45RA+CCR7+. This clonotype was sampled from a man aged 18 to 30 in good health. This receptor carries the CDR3 CASSQGTLTDTQYF. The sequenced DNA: TGCGCCAGCAGCCAAGGGACTCTGACAGATACGCAGTATTTT.